The 25 T cell receptor beta chains presented below share a single source sample, sequenced in a study of cytomegalovirus exposure and HLA in healthy donors. The PCR had 60 Vbeta and 13 Jbeta primers. The repertoire was sequenced with immunoSEQ multiplex PCR; TCRdb's copy has only in-frame clones and lacks some. This sample carries around 85,000 clones, roughly 80% of them seen once, and the ten largest clones take about 30%. The sample comprised PBMCs. These receptors came from a man aged 45-65 years in good health and CMV-seropositive.

The chain employs TRBV6-6 and TRBJ2-5, with 10 positions matching TRBD1. CDR3 length equals 16 residues. V gave up 5 bases and J gave up 5 bases; unmatched junction bases: 11. CDR1 and CDR2 (germline): MNHNY, SVGAGI (reference sequence). The CDR3 DNA is TGTGCCAGCAGTCCAGGACAGGGGGTAACTACGGAGACCCAGTACTTC. It yields the protein CASSPGQGVTTETQYF.

This clone came up a few times. V usage is TRBV11-2 and J usage is TRBJ2-5, with 14 bases lining up with TRBD2. With 1 base clipped from V and 5 bases from J, the junction kept 3 bases outside the gene matches. The germline V gene encodes CDR1 SGHAT and CDR2 FQNNGV. The CDR3 contains 16 residues. The CDR3 region has the DNA TGTGCCAGCAGCTTAGGGGGACTAGCGGGAGAGGAGACCCAGTACTTC. This sequence encodes CASSLGGLAGEETQYF.

The rearrangement uses TRBV30 and TRBJ2-7, with 10 bases aligning to TRBD1. CDR1 is GTSNPN and CDR2 is SVGIG in the germline V gene (reference sequence). CDR3 length: 13 residues. V lost 3 bases to trimming and J lost 6 bases; unmatched junction nucleotides: 5. The CDR3 DNA sequence: TGTGCCTGGAGGGGACAGGGGTTAGGCGAGCAGTACTTC. It yields the protein CAWRGQGLGEQYF.

Only a few counts were recorded for this clone. V gene TRBV19 combines with J gene TRBJ2-3; D may be TRBD1 (6 bases). Germline V CDR1 and CDR2: LNHDA, SQIVND (reference sequence). This CDR3 contains 14 residues. V lost 5 bases and J 2 bases, leaving 11 bases between the germline ends. In DNA, the CDR3 is TGTGCCAGTAGTTGGGGGCAAAACACAGATACGCAGTATTTT. Amino acids: CASSWGQNTDTQYF.

The chain links TRBV5-1 to TRBJ2-2; TRBD2 agrees at 8 bases. V was clipped by 4 bases and J by 6 bases; unmatched bases: 11. Germline V gene lookup returns CDR1 SGHRS and CDR2 YFSETQ. There are 16 residues in the CDR3. CDR3: CASSIQSGSGAGELFF. In nucleotides, the CDR3 is TGCGCCAGCAGCATCCAAAGCGGGAGTGGCGCCGGGGAGCTGTTTTTT.

Concerning this clone itself: An end of the junction does not agree with germline; a read error may underlie this. The gene calls are TRBV7-9 and TRBJ2-7; 7 nucleotides align to TRBD1. Germline V gives CDR1 SEHNR, CDR2 FQNEAQ (reference sequence). There are 15 residues in the CDR3. The CDR3 sequence: CSSSPNSGGSYEQYF. The CDR3 region has the DNA TGTTCCAGCAGCCCCAATTCAGGGGGCTCCTACGAGCAGTACTTC. The whole variable domain, remainder taken from reference TRBV7-9 and TRBJ2-7, is DTGVSQNPRHKITKRGQNVTFRCDPISEHNRLYWYRQTLGQGPEFLTYFQNEAQLEKSRLLSDRFSAERPKGSFSTLEIQRTEQGDSAMYLCSSSPNSGGSYEQYFGPGTRLTVT.

The V and J genes are TRBV4-2 and TRBJ2-3; the match to TRBD2 covers 9 bases. V lost 1 base, J lost 1 base, and 3 bases stayed unmatched. In germline, CDR1 is LGHNA, CDR2 YNFKEQ. This CDR3 comprises 16 residues. The CDR3: CASSQVSGSRTDTQYF. CDR3 nucleotide sequence: TGTGCCAGCAGCCAAGTTAGCGGGAGCCGCACAGATACGCAGTATTTT.

This chain uses TRBV18 with TRBJ1-5, with 7 bases fitting TRBD1. In germline, CDR1 is KGHSH, CDR2 LQKENI. This CDR3 is built from 15 residues. The J segment lost 6 bases and the V segment lost 6 bases, leaving 11 bases of the junction unmatched. The CDR3 sequence is CASSLNGQEGQPQHF. CDR3 sequence (DNA): TGTGCCAGCTCCCTTAATGGACAGGAGGGTCAGCCCCAGCATTTT.

V is TRBV30 and J is TRBJ1-5, with D possibly matching TRBD1 (5 bases). The CDR3 contains 14 residues. Germline V CDR1 and CDR2: GTSNPN, SVGIG (reference sequence). Trimming took off 5 bases at V and 4 bases at J, with 15 bases between the two ends. The CDR3 region is CAWGAGGVNQPQHF. The CDR3 region has the DNA TGTGCCTGGGGGGCCGGTGGCGTGAATCAGCCCCAGCATTTT. Variable domain in full (rest from reference TRBV30 and TRBJ1-5): SQTIHQWPATLVQPVGSPLSLECTVEGTSNPNLYWYRQAAGRGLQLLFYSVGIGQISSEVPQNLSASRPQDRQFILSSKKLLLSDSGFYLCAWGAGGVNQPQHFGDGTRLSIL.

V usage is TRBV11-1 and J usage is TRBJ2-4; TRBD2 is a possible D gene (5 bases). Germline-derived CDR1 and CDR2 are SGHAT and FQDESV (reference sequence). V shed 5 bases and J shed 9 bases, with 20 bases lying between them. This CDR3 has 15 residues. The CDR3 spells CASSLRTGRPGIQYF. CDR3 coding DNA: TGTGCCAGCAGCCTCCGGACGGGAAGGCCAGGCATTCAGTACTTC.

This sequence joins TRBV19 and TRBJ2-1; D ambiguous. Germline-derived CDR1 and CDR2 are LNHDA and SQIVND (reference sequence). V lost 3 bases, J lost 7 bases, and 10 bases lay in between. This CDR3 is 13 amino acids long. The CDR3 DNA sequence: TGTGCCAGTAGTATTAGGTTAGCAAATGAGCAGTTCTTC. It translates to CASSIRLANEQFF.

This clone came up a few times. V usage is TRBV18 and J usage is TRBJ2-2; tentatively, D is TRBD1 (5 bases). The CDR3 spans 16 residues. Germline loops: CDR1 KGHSH, CDR2 LQKENI. Trimming shortened V by 0 bases and J by 1 base, and 9 bases separated the two germline ends. The CDR3 protein is CASSPPGARNTGELFF. The CDR3 DNA follows: TGTGCCAGCTCACCACCTGGGGCTAGGAACACCGGGGAGCTGTTTTTT.

This sequence joins TRBV2 and TRBJ2-1; 13 nucleotides line up with TRBD2. This CDR3 has 12 amino acids. Trimming at V came to 5 bases and at J to 16 bases, leaving 5 bases not matched to a gene. The germline gives CDR1 SNHLY, CDR2 FYNNEI. The CDR3, as DNA: TGTGCCAGCAGTCTTACTAGCGGGAGGGACTTCTTC. It is translated as CASSLTSGRDFF.

The V and J genes are TRBV9 and TRBJ2-7, with TRBD2 matching over 7 bases. The end of the DNA fits TRBJ2-5 better, so the J call may be wrong. This CDR3 has 16 residues. Per the germline V gene, CDR1 is SGDLS and CDR2 is YYNGEE. This CDR3 is CASSVGGGLGQETQYF. CDR3 bases: TGTGCCAGCAGCGTAGGGGGGGGGTTGGGTCAAGAGACCCAGTACTTC.

In this sample, this clone turned up a few times. V usage is TRBV29-1 and J usage is TRBJ2-1; 9 bases map to TRBD2. This CDR3 is 15 amino acids long. Germline CDR1 is SQVTM and CDR2 is ANQGSEA. V lost 4 bases and J lost 9; bases outside the gene matches: 13. CDR3 coding DNA: TGCAGCGTTGTGTCGAGCGGGAGGTCGGCTAGTGAGCAGTTCTTC. Its protein product is CSVVSSGRSASEQFF.

The V gene is TRBV7-8, the J gene TRBJ1-5; no reliable D call. V was clipped by 0 bases and J by 6 bases, with 3 bases between them. The CDR3 is made up of 12 amino acids. Germline CDR1 reads SGHVS; CDR2 reads FQNEAQ. The CDR3 DNA reads TGTGCCAGCAGCTTAGCCGGTCAGCCCCAGCATTTT. Protein: CASSLAGQPQHF.

The V and J genes are TRBV18 and TRBJ1-3; D gene ambiguous. The CDR3 totals 15 residues. The germline V gene has CDR1 KGHSH and CDR2 LQKENI. Trimming took off 3 bases at V and 1 base at J, with 10 bases between the two ends. CDR3 region: CASSPREGSGNTIYF. In DNA form, the CDR3 reads TGTGCCAGCTCACCTCGAGAGGGTTCTGGAAACACCATATATTTT.

The count of this clone is one. Mismatch with germline at one junction end may stem from a read error. The J gene is TRBJ2-5, the V gene TRBV7-7; perhaps TRBD2 as D (5 bases). The CDR3 extends over 14 amino acids. Germline CDR1 and CDR2: SSHAT and FNYEAQ (reference sequence). The DNA of the CDR3 is TGTGCTAGCAGCTTAGAAGCGGCCCAAGAGACCCAGTACTTC. As protein: CASSLEAAQETQYF.

The chain combines TRBV7-9 with TRBJ2-1; D gene ambiguous. Germline values: CDR1 SEHNR, CDR2 FQNEAQ (reference sequence). The CDR3 length is 15 residues. V was pared by 5 bases and J by 0 bases, with 11 bases between. The CDR3 region is CASSPEEGSYNEQFF. The CDR3 DNA reads as TGTGCCAGCAGCCCCGAGGAAGGCTCCTACAATGAGCAGTTCTTC.

V gene TRBV6-5 combines with J gene TRBJ2-7, with D possibly matching TRBD1 (5 bases). V was shortened by 2 bases and J by 3 bases, with 8 bases between the two germline ends. Germline V gene lookup returns CDR1 MNHEY and CDR2 SVGAGI. The length of the CDR3 is 13 residues. CDR3: CASSYDRHYEQYF. The CDR3 nucleotides are TGTGCCAGCAGTTACGACAGACACTACGAGCAGTACTTC.

DNA for the CDR3: TGTGCCAGCTCACCAGGGAGTAACTATGGCTACACCTTC. Its protein is CASSPGSNYGYTF. The V gene is TRBV18, the J gene TRBJ1-2; no definite D call. V was shortened by 2 bases and J by 1 base, with 5 bases between the two germline ends. Germline V CDR1 and CDR2: KGHSH, LQKENI. CDR3 length equals 13 residues.

The V call is TRBV7-2, the J call TRBJ1-2, with D unclear. Trimming left V 5 bases short and J 3 bases short, with 13 bases between. The CDR3 runs to 14 residues. Germline CDR1 and CDR2: SGHTA and FQGNSA. DNA of the CDR3: TGTGCCAGCAGCCCGAGCGGCCCCGACTATGGCTACACCTTC. Its translation is CASSPSGPDYGYTF.

This clone was detected once. This sequence joins TRBV7-9 and TRBJ1-2, with D possibly TRBD1 on 6 matching bases. CDR3 size: 15 residues. Germline CDR1 reads SEHNR; CDR2 reads FQNEAQ (reference sequence). Trimming cost V 3 bases and J 2 bases, with 13 bases left between them. The CDR3 loop reads CASSFGAGTNYGYTF. CDR3 coding DNA: TGTGCCAGCAGCTTCGGGGCAGGGACAAACTATGGCTACACCTTC. The full variable domain, in which reference TRBV7-9 and TRBJ1-2 provide the parts outside the CDR3, is DTGVSQNPRHKITKRGQNVTFRCDPISEHNRLYWYRQTLGQGPEFLTYFQNEAQLEKSRLLSDRFSAERPKGSFSTLEIQRTEQGDSAMYLCASSFGAGTNYGYTFGSGTRLTVV.

This sequence joins TRBV6-1 and TRBJ1-4, with 7 positions matching TRBD1. The length of the CDR3 is 14 residues. The V gene's germline CDR1 is MNHNS and CDR2 SASEGT. The V segment lost 1 base and the J segment 7 bases; nucleotides outside the gene matches: 3. The CDR3 sequence is CASSEGTGVEKLFF. Here the CDR3 DNA reads TGTGCCAGCAGTGAAGGAACAGGGGTTGAAAAACTGTTTTTT.

This sequence joins TRBV6-6 and TRBJ1-5; D might be TRBD1 (5 bases). CDR3 length: 14 residues. CDR1 and CDR2 (germline): MNHNY, SVGAGI (reference sequence). V was trimmed by 0 bases and J by 13 bases, leaving 16 bases between them. This CDR3 reads CASSYSFGGESQHF. DNA of the CDR3: TGTGCCAGCAGTTACTCGTTCGGAGGGGAATCTCAGCATTTT.